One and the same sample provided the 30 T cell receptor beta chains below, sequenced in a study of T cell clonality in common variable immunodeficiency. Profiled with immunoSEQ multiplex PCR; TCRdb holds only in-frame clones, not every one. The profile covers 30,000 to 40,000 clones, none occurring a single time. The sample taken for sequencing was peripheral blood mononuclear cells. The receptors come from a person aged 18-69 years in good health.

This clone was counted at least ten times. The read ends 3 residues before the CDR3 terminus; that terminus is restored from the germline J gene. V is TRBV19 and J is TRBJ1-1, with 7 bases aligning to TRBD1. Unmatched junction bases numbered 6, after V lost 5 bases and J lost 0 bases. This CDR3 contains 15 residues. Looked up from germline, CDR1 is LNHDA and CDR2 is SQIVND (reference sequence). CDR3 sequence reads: CASSRTGVVNTEAFF. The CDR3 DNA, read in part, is TGTGCCAGTAGTCGAACAGGGGTCGTGAACACTGAA.

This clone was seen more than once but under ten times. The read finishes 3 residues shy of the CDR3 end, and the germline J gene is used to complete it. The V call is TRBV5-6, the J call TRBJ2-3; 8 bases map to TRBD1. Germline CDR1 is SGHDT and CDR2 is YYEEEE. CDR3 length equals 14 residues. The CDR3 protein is CASSFGQGGQPQYF. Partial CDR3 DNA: TGTGCCAGCAGCTTCGGACAGGGAGGTCAGCCG.

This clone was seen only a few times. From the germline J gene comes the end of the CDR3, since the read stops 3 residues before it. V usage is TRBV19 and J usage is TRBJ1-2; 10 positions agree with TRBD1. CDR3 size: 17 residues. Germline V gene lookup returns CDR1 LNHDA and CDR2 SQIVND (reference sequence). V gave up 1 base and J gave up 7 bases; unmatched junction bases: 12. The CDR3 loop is CASSIVGTGAFMSGYTF. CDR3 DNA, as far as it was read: TGTGCCAGTAGTATAGTTGGGACAGGGGCGTTTATGTCTGGC.

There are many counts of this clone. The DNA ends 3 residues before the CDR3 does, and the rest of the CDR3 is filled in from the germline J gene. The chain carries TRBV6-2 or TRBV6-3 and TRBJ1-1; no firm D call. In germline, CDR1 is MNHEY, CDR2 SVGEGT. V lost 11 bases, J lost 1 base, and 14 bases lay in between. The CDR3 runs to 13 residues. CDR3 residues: CAAGTTTNTEAFF. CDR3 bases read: TGTGCCGCGGGAACTACCACGAACACTGAA.

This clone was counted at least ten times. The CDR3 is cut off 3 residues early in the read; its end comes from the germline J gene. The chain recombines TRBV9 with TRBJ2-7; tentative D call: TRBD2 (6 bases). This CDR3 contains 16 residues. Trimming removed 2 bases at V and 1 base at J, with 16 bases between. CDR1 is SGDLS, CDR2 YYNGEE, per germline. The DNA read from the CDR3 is TGTGCCAGCAGCGTCACCTCCGGGACTGATTCCTACGAG. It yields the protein CASSVTSGTDSYE. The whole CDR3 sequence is CASSVTSGTDSYEQYF.

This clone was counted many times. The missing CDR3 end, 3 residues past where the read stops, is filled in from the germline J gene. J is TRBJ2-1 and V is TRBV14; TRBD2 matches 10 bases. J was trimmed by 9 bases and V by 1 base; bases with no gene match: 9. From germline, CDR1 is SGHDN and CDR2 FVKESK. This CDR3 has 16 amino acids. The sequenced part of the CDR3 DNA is TGTGCCAGCAGCCAAGTAACTAGCGGGATTCTGTCTGAG. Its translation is CASSQVTSGILSE. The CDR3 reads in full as CASSQVTSGILSEQFF.

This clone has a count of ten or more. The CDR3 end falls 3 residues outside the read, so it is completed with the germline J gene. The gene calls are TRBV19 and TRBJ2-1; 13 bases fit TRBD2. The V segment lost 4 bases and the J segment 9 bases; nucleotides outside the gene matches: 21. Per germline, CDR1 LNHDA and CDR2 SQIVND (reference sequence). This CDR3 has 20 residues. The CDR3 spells CASSTLTGGIVLAGGGEQFF. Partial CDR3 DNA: TGTGCCAGTAGTACCCTGACAGGGGGCATAGTACTAGCGGGAGGGGGTGAG.

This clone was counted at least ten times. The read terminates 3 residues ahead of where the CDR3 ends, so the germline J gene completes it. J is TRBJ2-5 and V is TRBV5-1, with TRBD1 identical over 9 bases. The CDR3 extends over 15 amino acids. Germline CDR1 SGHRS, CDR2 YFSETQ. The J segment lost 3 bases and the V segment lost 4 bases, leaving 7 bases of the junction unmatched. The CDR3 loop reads CASSDGQGWKETQYF. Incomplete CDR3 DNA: TGCGCCAGCAGCGACGGACAGGGGTGGAAAGAGACC.

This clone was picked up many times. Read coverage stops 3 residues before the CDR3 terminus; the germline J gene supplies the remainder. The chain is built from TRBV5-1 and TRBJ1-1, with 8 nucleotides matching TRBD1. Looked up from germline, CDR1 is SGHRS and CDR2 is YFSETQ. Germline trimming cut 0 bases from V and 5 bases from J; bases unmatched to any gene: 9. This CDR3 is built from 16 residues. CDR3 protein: CASSLEPGGSGTEAFF. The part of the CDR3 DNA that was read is TGCGCCAGCAGCTTGGAGCCAGGGGGCAGCGGGACTGAA.

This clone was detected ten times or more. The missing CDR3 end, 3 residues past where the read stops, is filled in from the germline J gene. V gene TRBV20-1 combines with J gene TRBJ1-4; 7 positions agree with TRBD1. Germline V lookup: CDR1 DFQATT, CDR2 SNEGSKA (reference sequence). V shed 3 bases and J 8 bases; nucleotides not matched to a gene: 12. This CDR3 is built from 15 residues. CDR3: CSASRLQGRGEKLFF. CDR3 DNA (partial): TGCAGTGCTAGTCGACTACAGGGGAGAGGGGAAAAA.

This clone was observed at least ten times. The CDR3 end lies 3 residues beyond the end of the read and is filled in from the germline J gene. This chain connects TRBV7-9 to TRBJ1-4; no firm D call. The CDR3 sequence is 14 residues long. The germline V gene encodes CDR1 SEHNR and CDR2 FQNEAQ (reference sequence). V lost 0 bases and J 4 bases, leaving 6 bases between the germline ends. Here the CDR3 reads CASSLANNNEKLFF. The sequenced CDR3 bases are TGTGCCAGCAGCTTAGCGAACAATAATGAAAAA. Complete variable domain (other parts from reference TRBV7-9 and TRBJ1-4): DTGVSQNPRHKITKRGQNVTFRCDPISEHNRLYWYRQTLGQGPEFLTYFQNEAQLEKSRLLSDRFSAERPKGSFSTLEIQRTEQGDSAMYLCASSLANNNEKLFFGSGTQLSVL.

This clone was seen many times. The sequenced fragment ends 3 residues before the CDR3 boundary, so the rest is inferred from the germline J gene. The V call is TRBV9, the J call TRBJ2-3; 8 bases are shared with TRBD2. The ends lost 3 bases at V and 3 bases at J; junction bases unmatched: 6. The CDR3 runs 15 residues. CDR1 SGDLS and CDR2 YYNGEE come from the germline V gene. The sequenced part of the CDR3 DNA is TGTGCCAGCAGCGACAGCGGGAGTGCGACAGATACG. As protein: CASSDSGSATDT. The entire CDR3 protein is CASSDSGSATDTQYF.

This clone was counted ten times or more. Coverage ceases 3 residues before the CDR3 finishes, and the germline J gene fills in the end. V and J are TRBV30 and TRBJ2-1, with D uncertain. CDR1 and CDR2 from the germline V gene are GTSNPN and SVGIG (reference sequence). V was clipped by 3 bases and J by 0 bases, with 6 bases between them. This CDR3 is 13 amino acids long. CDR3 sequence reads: CAWSADSYNEQFF. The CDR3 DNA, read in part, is TGTGCCTGGAGCGCAGACTCCTACAATGAG.

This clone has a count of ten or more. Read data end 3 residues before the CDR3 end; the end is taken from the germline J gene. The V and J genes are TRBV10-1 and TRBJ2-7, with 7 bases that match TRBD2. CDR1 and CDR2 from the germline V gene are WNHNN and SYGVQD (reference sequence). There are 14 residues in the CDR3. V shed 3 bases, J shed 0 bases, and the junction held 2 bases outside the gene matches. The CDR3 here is CASSDGGSSYEQYF. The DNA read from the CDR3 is TGCGCCAGCAGTGACGGCGGGAGCTCCTACGAG.

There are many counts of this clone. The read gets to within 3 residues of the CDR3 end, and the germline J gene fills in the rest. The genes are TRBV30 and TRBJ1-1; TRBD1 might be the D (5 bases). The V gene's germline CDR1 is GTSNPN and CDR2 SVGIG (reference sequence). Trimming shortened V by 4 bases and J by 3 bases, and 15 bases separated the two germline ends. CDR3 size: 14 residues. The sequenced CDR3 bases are TGTGCCTGGACGGACCAGGGTACGGACACTGAA. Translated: CAWTDQGTDTE. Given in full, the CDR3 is CAWTDQGTDTEAFF. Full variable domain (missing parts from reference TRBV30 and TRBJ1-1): SQTIHQWPATLVQPVGSPLSLECTVEGTSNPNLYWYRQAAGRGLQLLFYSVGIGQISSEVPQNLSASRPQDRQFILSSKKLLLSDSGFYLCAWTDQGTDTEAFFGQGTRLTVV.

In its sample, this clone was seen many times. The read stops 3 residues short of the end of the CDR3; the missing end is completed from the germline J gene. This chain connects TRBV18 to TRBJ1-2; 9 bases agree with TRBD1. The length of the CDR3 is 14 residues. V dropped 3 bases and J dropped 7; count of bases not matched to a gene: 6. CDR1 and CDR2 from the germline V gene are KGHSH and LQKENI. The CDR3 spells CASSPLQGAGGYTF. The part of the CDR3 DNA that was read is TGTGCCAGCTCACCCTTACAGGGGGCTGGTGGC.

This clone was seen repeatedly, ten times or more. The sequenced part of the CDR3 DNA is TGTGCCAGCAGTGAAGGCGGCGGGCTAGCGGGCTCCTATGAG. The encoded protein is CASSEGGGLAGSYE. The whole CDR3 sequence reads CASSEGGGLAGSYEQFF. This rearrangement joins TRBV2 to TRBJ2-1; the match to TRBD2 covers 8 bases. The CDR3 is cut off 3 residues early in the read; its end comes from the germline J gene. V trimming: 1 base; J trimming: 8 bases; junction bases outside the gene matches: 13. The germline V gene encodes CDR1 SNHLY and CDR2 FYNNEI. The CDR3 has 17 residues.

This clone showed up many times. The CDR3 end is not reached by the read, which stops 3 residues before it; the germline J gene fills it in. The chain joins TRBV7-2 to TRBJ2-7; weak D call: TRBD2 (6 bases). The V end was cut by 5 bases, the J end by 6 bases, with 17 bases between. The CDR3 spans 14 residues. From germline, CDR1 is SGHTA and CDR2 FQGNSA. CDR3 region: CASSRLNSGGEQYF. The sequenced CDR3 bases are TGTGCCAGCAGCCGACTGAATTCCGGGGGCGAG.

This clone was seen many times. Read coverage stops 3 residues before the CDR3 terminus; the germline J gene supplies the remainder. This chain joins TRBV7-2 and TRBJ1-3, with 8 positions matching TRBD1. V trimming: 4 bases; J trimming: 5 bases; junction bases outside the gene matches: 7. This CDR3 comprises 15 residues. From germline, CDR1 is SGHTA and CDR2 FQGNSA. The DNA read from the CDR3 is TGTGCCAGCAGCTCAGGGGGCCGAGAACGAAACACC. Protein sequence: CASSSGGRERNT. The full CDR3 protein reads CASSSGGRERNTIYF.

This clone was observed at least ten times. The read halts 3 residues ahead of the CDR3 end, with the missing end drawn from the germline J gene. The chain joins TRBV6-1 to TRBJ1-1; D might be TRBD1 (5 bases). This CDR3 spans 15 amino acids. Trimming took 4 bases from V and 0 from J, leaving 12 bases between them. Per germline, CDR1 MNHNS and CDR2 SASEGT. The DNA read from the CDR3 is TGTGCCAGCAGTGGGGGGGGAGGGCTGAACACTGAA. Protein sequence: CASSGGGGLNTE. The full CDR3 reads CASSGGGGLNTEAFF.

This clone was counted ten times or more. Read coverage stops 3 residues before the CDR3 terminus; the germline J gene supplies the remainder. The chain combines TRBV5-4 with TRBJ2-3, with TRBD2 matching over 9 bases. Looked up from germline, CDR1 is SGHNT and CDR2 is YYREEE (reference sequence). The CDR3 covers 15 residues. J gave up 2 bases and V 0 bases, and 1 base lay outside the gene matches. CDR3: CASSLGLADTDTQYF. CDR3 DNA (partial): TGTGCCAGCAGCTTGGGACTAGCGGACACAGATACG.

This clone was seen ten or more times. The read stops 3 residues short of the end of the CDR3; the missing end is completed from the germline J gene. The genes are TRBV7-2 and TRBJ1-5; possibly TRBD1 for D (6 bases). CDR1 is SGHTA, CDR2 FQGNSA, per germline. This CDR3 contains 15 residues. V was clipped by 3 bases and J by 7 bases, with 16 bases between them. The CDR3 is CASSLDTGSRQPQHF. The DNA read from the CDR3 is TGTGCCAGCAGCTTGGATACAGGGTCGCGGCAGCCC.

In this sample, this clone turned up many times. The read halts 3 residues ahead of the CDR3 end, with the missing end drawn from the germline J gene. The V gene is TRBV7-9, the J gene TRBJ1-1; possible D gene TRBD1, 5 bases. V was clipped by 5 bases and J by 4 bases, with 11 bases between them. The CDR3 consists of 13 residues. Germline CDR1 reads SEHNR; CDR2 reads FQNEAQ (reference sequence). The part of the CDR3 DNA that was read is TGTGCCAGCAGCCTCTCCGGGGGCACTGAA. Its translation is CASSLSGGTE. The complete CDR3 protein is CASSLSGGTEAFF.

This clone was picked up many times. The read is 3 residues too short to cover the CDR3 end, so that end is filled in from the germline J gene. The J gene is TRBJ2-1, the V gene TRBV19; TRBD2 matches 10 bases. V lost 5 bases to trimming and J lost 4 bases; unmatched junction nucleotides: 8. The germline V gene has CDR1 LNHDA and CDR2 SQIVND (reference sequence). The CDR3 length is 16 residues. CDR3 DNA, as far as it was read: TGTGCCAGTAGTCTCCTAACTAGCGGGACTTACAATGAG. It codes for CASSLLTSGTYNE. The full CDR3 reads CASSLLTSGTYNEQFF.

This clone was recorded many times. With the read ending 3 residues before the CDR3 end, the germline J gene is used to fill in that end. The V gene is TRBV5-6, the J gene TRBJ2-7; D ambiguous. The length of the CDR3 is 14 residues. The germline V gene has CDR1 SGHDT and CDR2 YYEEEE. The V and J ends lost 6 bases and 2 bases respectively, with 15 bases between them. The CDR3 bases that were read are TGTGCCAGCACCCTGGAACTGCGGCCCTACGAG. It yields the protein CASTLELRPYE. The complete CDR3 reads CASTLELRPYEQYF.

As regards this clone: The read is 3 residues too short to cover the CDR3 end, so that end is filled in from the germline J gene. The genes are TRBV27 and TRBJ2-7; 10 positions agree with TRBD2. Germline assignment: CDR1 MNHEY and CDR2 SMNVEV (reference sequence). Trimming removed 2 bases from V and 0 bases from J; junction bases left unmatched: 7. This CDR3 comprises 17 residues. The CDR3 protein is CASSLKGLAKPSYEQYF. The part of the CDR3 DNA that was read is TGTGCCAGCAGTTTAAAGGGACTAGCGAAACCCTCCTACGAG.

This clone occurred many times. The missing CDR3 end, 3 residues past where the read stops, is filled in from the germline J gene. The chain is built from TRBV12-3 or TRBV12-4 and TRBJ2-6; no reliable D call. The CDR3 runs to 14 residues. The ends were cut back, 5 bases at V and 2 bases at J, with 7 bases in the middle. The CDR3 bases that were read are TGTGCCAGCAGTCAAAACACTGGGGCCAACGTC. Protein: CASSQNTGANV. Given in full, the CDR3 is CASSQNTGANVLTF.

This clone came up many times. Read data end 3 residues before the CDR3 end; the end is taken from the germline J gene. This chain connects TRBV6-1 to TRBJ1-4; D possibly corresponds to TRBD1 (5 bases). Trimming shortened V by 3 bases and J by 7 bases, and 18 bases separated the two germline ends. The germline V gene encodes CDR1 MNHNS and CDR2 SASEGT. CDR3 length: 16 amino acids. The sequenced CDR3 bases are TGTGCCAGCAGTGAGAGTCTGTTGACAGTTGGTGAAAAA. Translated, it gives CASSESLLTVGEK. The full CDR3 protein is CASSESLLTVGEKLFF.

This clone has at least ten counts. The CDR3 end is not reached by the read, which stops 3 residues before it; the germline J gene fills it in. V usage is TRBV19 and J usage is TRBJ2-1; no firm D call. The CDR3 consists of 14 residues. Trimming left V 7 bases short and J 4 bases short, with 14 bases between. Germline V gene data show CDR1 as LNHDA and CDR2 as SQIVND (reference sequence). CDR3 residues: CASTTTGSYNEQFF. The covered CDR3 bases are TGTGCCAGTACCACAACGGGTTCATACAATGAG.

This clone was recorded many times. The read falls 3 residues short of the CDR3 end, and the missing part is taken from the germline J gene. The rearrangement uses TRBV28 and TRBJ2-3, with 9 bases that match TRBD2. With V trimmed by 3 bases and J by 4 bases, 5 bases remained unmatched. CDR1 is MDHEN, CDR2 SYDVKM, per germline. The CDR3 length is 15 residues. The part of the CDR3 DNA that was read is TGTGCCAGCAGTTTTAGCCTAGCGGGACCAGATACG. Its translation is CASSFSLAGPDT. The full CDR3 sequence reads CASSFSLAGPDTQYF.